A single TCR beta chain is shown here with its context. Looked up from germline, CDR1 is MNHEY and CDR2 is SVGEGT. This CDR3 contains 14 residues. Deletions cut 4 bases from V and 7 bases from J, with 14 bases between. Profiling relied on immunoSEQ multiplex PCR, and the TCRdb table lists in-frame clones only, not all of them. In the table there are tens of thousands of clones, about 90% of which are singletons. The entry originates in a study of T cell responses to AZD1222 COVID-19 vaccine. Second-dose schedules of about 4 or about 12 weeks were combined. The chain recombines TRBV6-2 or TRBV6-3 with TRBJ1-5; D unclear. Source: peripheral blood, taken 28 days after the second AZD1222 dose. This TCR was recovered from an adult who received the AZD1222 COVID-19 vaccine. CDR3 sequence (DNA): TGTGCCAGCAGTTTTGGGGAGGGTCGACAGCCCCAGCATTTT. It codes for CASSFGEGRQPQHF.